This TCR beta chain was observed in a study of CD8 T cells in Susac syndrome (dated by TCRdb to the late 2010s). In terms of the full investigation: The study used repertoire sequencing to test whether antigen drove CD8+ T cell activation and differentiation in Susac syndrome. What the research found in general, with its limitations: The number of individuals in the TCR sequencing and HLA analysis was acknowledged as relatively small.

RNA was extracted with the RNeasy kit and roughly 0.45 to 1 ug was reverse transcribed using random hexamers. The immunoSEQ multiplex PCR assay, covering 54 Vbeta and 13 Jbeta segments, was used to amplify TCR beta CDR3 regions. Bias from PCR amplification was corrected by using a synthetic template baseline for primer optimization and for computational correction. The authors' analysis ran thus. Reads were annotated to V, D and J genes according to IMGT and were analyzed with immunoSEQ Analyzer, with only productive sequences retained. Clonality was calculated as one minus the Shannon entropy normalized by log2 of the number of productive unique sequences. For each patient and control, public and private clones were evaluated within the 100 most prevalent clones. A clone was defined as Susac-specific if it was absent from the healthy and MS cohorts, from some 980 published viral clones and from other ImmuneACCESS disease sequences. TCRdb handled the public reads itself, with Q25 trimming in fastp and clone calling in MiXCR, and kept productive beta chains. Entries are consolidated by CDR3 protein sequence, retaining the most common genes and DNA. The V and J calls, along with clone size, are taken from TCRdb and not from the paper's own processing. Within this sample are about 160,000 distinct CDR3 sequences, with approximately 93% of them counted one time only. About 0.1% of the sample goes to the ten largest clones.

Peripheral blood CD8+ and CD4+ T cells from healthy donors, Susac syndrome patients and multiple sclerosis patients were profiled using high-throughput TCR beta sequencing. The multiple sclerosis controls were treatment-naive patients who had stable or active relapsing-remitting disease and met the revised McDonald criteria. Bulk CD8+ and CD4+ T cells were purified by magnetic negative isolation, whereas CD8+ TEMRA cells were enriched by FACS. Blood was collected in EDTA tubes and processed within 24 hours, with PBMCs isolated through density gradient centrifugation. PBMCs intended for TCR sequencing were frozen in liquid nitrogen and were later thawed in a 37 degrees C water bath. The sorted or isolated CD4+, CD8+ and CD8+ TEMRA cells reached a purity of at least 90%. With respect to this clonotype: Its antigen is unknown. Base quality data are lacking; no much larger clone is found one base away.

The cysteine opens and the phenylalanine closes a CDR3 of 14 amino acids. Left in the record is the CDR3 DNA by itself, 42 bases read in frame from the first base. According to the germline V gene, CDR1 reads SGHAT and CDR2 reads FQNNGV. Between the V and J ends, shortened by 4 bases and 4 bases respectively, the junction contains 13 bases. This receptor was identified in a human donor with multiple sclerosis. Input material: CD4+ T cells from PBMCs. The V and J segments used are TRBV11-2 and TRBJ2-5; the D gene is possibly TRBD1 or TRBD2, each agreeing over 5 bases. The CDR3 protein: CASSSDSGGETQYF. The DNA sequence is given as TGTGCCAGCAGCTCCGACAGCGGCGGAGAGACCCAGTACTTC.